These T cell receptor beta chains were read from a single sample in a study of blood T cell repertoires in COVID-19. Profiled with immunoSEQ multiplex PCR; TCRdb holds only in-frame clones, not every one. This table has tens of thousands of clones, roughly 78% appearing once. Sequenced material: peripheral blood. These receptors were collected from a human donor in a cohort sampled during active COVID-19. CDR3s include the opening cysteine and the closing phenylalanine or tryptophan. The order of the fields is D gene, V gene, J gene, clone size, CDR3 protein, CDR3 DNA. D genes are given only for firm matches. Clone size, where shown, is once, few, many, or a class for clones that have expanded.

>TRBD2|TRBV4-1|TRBJ2-3|NA
CASSQSPLAGNTDTQYF
TGCGCCAGCAGCCAATCCCCCTTAGCGGGGAACACAGATACGCAGTATTTT
>TRBD2|TRBV7-9|TRBJ2-3|NA
CASSFRLADTDTQYF
TGTGCCAGCAGCTTCCGGCTAGCGGACACAGATACGCAGTATTTT
>TRBD1|TRBV9|TRBJ1-5|NA
CASSPGPDRAIHQPQHF
TGTGCCAGCAGCCCGGGGCCTGACAGGGCGATCCACCAGCCCCAGCATTTT
>TRBD1|TRBV28|TRBJ1-5|NA
CASSMMTGPAQPQHF
TGTGCCAGCAGTATGATGACAGGGCCGGCTCAGCCCCAGCATTTT
>TRBD2|TRBV28|TRBJ2-3|NA
CASSTAGGIGDTQYF
TGTGCCAGCAGTACCGCGGGGGGCATAGGAGATACGCAGTATTTT
>NA|TRBV24-1|TRBJ2-4|NA
CATSDNDRAKNIQYF
TGTGCCACCAGTGACAATGACAGGGCCAAAAACATTCAGTACTTC
>NA|TRBV11-2|TRBJ2-7|NA
CASSTRYPGQASSYEQYF
TGTGCCAGCAGCACTAGATACCCGGGACAAGCCTCATCCTACGAGCAGTACTTC
>TRBD2|TRBV29-1|TRBJ2-3|NA
CSVLTSGGSDTQYF
TGCAGCGTTCTAACTAGCGGTGGATCAGATACGCAGTATTTT
>TRBD2|TRBV7-6|TRBJ2-7|NA
CASSSGTSGTHEQYF
TGTGCCAGCAGCTCTGGGACTAGCGGGACCCACGAGCAGTACTTC
>NA|TRBV7-3|TRBJ2-1|NA
CASSFKASGNEQFF
TGTGCCAGCAGCTTCAAAGCGTCCGGGAATGAGCAGTTCTTC
>NA|TRBV24-1|TRBJ1-3|NA
CATSDLTIRRQMRRNTIYF
TGTGCCACCAGTGATTTAACCATCCGGCGGCAGATGAGAAGGAACACCATATATTTT
>NA|TRBV28|TRBJ1-5|NA
CASSSPEGGNQPQHF
TGTGCCAGCAGTTCCCCAGAGGGGGGCAATCAGCCCCAGCATTTT
>TRBD1|TRBV28|TRBJ2-5|NA
CASSLRTGGQETQYF
TGTGCCAGCAGTCTAAGGACAGGGGGACAAGAGACCCAGTACTTC
>NA|TRBV7-8|TRBJ2-2|once
CASSLVLVSGELFF
TGTGCCAGCAGCTTAGTCCTAGTCTCCGGGGAGCTGTTTTTT
>NA|TRBV2|TRBJ2-1|NA
CASSDTRTYNEQFF
TGTGCCAGCAGTGACACGCGGACCTACAATGAGCAGTTCTTC
>NA|TRBV6-1|TRBJ2-2|NA
CASSERRATGELFF
TGTGCCAGCAGTGAACGGCGGGCCACCGGGGAGCTGTTTTTT
>NA|TRBV7-6|TRBJ2-1|NA
CASSIREFAYNEQFF
TGTGCCAGCTCCATCCGGGAGTTCGCCTACAATGAGCAGTTCTTC
>TRBD1|TRBV5-1|TRBJ2-5|NA
CASGAGDSQETQYF
TGCGCCAGCGGGGCCGGGGACAGCCAAGAGACCCAGTACTTC
>TRBD2|TRBV4-1|TRBJ2-7|many
CASKAITSEYEQYF
TGCGCCAGCAAAGCCATCACTAGCGAATACGAGCAGTACTTC
>NA|TRBV5-1|TRBJ1-2|NA
CASSGSTTAGYTF
TGCGCCAGCAGCGGGTCTACGACAGCTGGCTACACCTTC
>NA|TRBV15|TRBJ2-3|NA
CATSFTGLSTDTQYF
TGTGCCACCAGCTTTACAGGGCTTAGCACAGATACGCAGTATTTT
>NA|TRBV5-4|TRBJ1-5|NA
CASSPIPSVFSNQPQHF
TGTGCCAGCAGCCCTATCCCCTCGGTATTCAGCAATCAGCCCCAGCATTTT
>NA|TRBV11-2|TRBJ2-3|NA
CASNSAGFPTDTQYF
TGTGCCAGCAACTCAGCCGGGTTCCCCACAGATACGCAGTATTTT
>NA|TRBV6-2/TRBV6-3|TRBJ2-5|NA
CASSLGIGGVETQYF
TGTGCCAGCAGTTTGGGGATCGGGGGAGTGGAGACCCAGTACTTC
>TRBD1|TRBV27|TRBJ2-7|once
CASRRHGQGAVLNEQYF
TGTGCCAGCAGACGACACGGACAGGGGGCAGTACTAAACGAGCAGTACTTC
>NA|TRBV4-3|TRBJ2-1|NA
CASSQPGLLGNEQFF
TGCGCCAGCAGCCAACCTGGACTTTTAGGCAATGAGCAGTTCTTC
>NA|TRBV27|TRBJ2-1|NA
CASSLRLPRNSPLQAEQFF
TGTGCCAGCAGTCTTCGACTACCACGTAACTCGCCCCTACAAGCTGAGCAGTTCTTC
>NA|TRBV28|TRBJ2-7|NA
CASSHGGGSSYEQYF
TGTGCCAGCAGTCATGGGGGGGGCAGCTCCTACGAGCAGTACTTC